The 17 T cell receptor beta chains listed next were all sequenced from one sample in a study of blood T cell repertoires in COVID-19. Here immunoSEQ multiplex PCR was the method, and the copy in TCRdb shows in-frame clones only, minus some. The table lists roughly 99,000 clones, 84% of them singletons, with more than 4% in the top ten. Sequences were obtained from peripheral blood. The source of these receptors is a human donor in a cohort sampled during active COVID-19.

This clone was detected once. CDR3 in DNA: TGTGCCAGCAGCTTATCCCGACTGGCTAGCAGTCCCGGGGAGCTGTTTTTT. It is translated as CASSLSRLASSPGELFF. The chain joins TRBV7-2 to TRBJ2-2, with D possibly matching TRBD2 (5 bases). Germline CDR1 is SGHTA and CDR2 is FQGNSA. The CDR3 totals 17 residues. V lost 2 bases and J 6 bases, leaving 19 bases between the germline ends.

The J gene is TRBJ2-7, the V gene TRBV6-2 or TRBV6-3; 7 bases fit TRBD1. CDR3 length: 15 amino acids. From germline, CDR1 is MNHEY and CDR2 SVGEGT. Trimming removed 2 bases from V and 1 base from J; junction bases left unmatched: 5. The CDR3 here is CASSYSNRGSYEQYV. The CDR3 DNA follows: TGTGCCAGCAGTTACAGTAACAGGGGTTCCTACGAGCAGTACGTC.

This clone appeared a single time. The chain uses TRBV19 and TRBJ1-4; D is unclear. The CDR3 is 16 residues long. Germline assignment: CDR1 LNHDA and CDR2 SQIVND (reference sequence). Trimming shortened V by 4 bases and J by 10 bases, and 22 bases separated the two germline ends. CDR3 protein: CASSTIGTASSRKLFF. As DNA, the CDR3 is TGTGCCAGTAGTACAATCGGTACGGCGAGTTCTAGAAAACTGTTTTTT.

The chain employs TRBV4-1 and TRBJ1-5; maybe TRBD1 (6 bases). CDR1 and CDR2 from the germline V gene are MGHRA and YSYEKL. The CDR3 has 16 residues. With 0 bases removed from V and 5 bases from J, the gap between germline ends came to 14 bases. In DNA form, the CDR3 reads TGCGCCAGCAGCCAAGATAAGGACAGATCGGATCAGCCCCAGCATTTT. Encoded protein: CASSQDKDRSDQPQHF.

This chain connects TRBV3-1 (or the pseudogene TRBV3-2) to TRBJ2-5; 7 bases line up with TRBD1. V dropped 0 bases and J dropped 4; count of bases not matched to a gene: 8. There are 16 residues in the CDR3. The germline gives CDR1 LGHDT, CDR2 YNNKEL (reference sequence). The CDR3 sequence: CASSQDRSGGGETQYF. The CDR3 coding sequence is TGTGCCAGCAGCCAAGACAGGTCAGGGGGTGGAGAGACCCAGTACTTC.

This clone was found a few times. The chain employs TRBV7-8 and TRBJ1-2; weak D call: TRBD1 (6 bases). The CDR3 length is 15 residues. The germline V gene has CDR1 SGHVS and CDR2 FQNEAQ. V shed 2 bases and J shed 8 bases, with 18 bases lying between them. In DNA, the CDR3 is TGTGCCAGCAGCTTAACAGGGTCCGTTCGAGGAGGCTACACCTTC. It yields the protein CASSLTGSVRGGYTF.

The DNA of the CDR3 is TGCAGCGTTGCCAGGGAGGGGAGGTACACCCCCGACACCGGGGAGCTGTTTTTT. Amino acid sequence: CSVAREGRYTPDTGELFF. The chain carries TRBV29-1 and TRBJ2-2; 7 bases are shared with TRBD2. The CDR3 is made up of 18 amino acids. CDR1 and CDR2 from the germline V gene are SQVTM and ANQGSEA. V was pared by 4 bases and J by 3 bases, with 17 bases of the junction left unmatched.

The chain recombines TRBV3-1 (or the pseudogene TRBV3-2) with TRBJ2-7; 9 bases line up with TRBD2. Germline loops: CDR1 LGHDT, CDR2 YNNKEL (reference sequence). Trimming took 3 bases from V and 2 from J; bases not matched to a gene: 11. The CDR3 runs to 17 residues. CDR3 nucleotides: TGTGCCAGCAGCCAGGTTAGCGGGAGACTCGCCCCCTACGAGCAGTACTTC. It specifies CASSQVSGRLAPYEQYF.

The chain uses TRBV7-8 and TRBJ1-2; D is unclear. Per germline, CDR1 SGHVS and CDR2 FQNEAQ. V was shortened by 0 bases and J by 1 base, with 12 bases between the two germline ends. The CDR3 length is 16 residues. Here the CDR3 reads CASSLARVNDNYGYTF. In DNA, the CDR3 is TGTGCCAGCAGCTTAGCGCGAGTCAATGATAACTATGGCTACACCTTC.

The chain links TRBV11-2 to TRBJ2-1, with TRBD2 as a possible D gene (6 bases). Looked up from germline, CDR1 is SGHAT and CDR2 is FQNNGV. V dropped 6 bases and J dropped 4 bases, with 16 bases sitting between them. This CDR3 comprises 15 residues. The CDR3 reads CASRKPGLPYNEQFF. In DNA, the CDR3 is TGTGCCAGCAGAAAACCGGGACTCCCTTACAATGAGCAGTTCTTC.

A few counts support this clone. This sequence joins TRBV27 and TRBJ2-7; 7 bases align to TRBD2. Trimming at V came to 5 bases and at J to 0 bases, leaving 10 bases not matched to a gene. CDR1 is MNHEY and CDR2 is SMNVEV in the germline V gene (reference sequence). The length of the CDR3 is 16 residues. The DNA for the CDR3 is TGTGCCAGCAGTCTAAATGACGGGAGGAACTCCTACGAGCAGTACTTC. It specifies CASSLNDGRNSYEQYF.

The chain carries TRBV5-1 and TRBJ2-1, with 8 bases matching TRBD1. V shed 1 base, J shed 7 bases, and the junction held 13 bases outside the gene matches. The CDR3 spans 17 residues. The germline CDR1 and CDR2 sequences are SGHRS and YFSETQ. The CDR3 here is CASSLLSGANRGNEQFF. In DNA form, the CDR3 reads TGCGCCAGCAGCTTGCTTTCCGGGGCCAACAGGGGGAATGAGCAGTTCTTC.

The rearrangement links TRBV11-3 to TRBJ1-5, with 9 nucleotides matching TRBD1. Germline V CDR1 and CDR2: SGHNT, YENEEA. This CDR3 is 18 amino acids long. The V segment lost 0 bases and the J segment 4 bases; nucleotides outside the gene matches: 10. The CDR3 coding sequence is TGTGCCAGCAGCTTAGAAATCGATGCGACAGGGGGGAATCAGCCCCAGCATTTT. As protein: CASSLEIDATGGNQPQHF.

This clone was counted once. The chain has TRBV2 and TRBJ2-3; 8 bases line up with TRBD2. CDR1 is SNHLY, CDR2 FYNNEI, per germline. V shed 5 bases, J shed 4 bases, and the junction held 5 bases outside the gene matches. The CDR3 runs to 14 residues. The CDR3 protein is CASSLAGGADTQYF. The CDR3, as DNA: TGTGCCAGCAGTCTAGCGGGTGGGGCAGATACGCAGTATTTT.

The rearrangement uses TRBV5-4 and TRBJ2-1; 13 positions agree with TRBD2. With V trimmed by 4 bases and J by 8 bases, 6 bases remained unmatched. CDR3 length: 15 amino acids. Germline lookup yields CDR1 SGHNT and CDR2 YYREEE (reference sequence). The CDR3 DNA follows: TGTGCCAGCAGCCCCGGACTAGCGGGAGACCATGAGCAGTTCTTC. Translating it yields CASSPGLAGDHEQFF. The complete variable domain, with remaining parts taken from reference TRBV5-4 and TRBJ2-1, reads ETGVTQSPTHLIKTRGQQVTLRCSSQSGHNTVSWYQQALGQGPQFIFQYYREEENGRGNFPPRFSGLQFPNYSSELNVNALELDDSALYLCASSPGLAGDHEQFFGPGTRLTVL.

This clone came up a few times. V is TRBV6-6 and J is TRBJ1-1; D not certain. CDR3 length equals 16 residues. Germline assignment: CDR1 MNHNY and CDR2 SVGAGI (reference sequence). Deletions cut 0 bases from V and 1 base from J, with 12 bases between. DNA for the CDR3: TGTGCCAGCAGTTACTCGTTCGGAAGGAGGAACACTGAAGCTTTCTTT. This translates into CASSYSFGRRNTEAFF.

The chain combines TRBV19 with TRBJ1-1; D may be TRBD1 (5 bases). Germline assignment: CDR1 LNHDA and CDR2 SQIVND (reference sequence). The CDR3 is 13 residues long. The germline V and J ends were trimmed by 3 bases and 5 bases, with 10 bases remaining between them. DNA for the CDR3: TGTGCCAGTAGTATTTGGGGGGGAACTGAAGCTTTCTTT. Its translation: CASSIWGGTEAFF.